The source of this T cell receptor beta chain is a study of OX40 agonist ivuxolimab in advanced cancers. Study context: Prior checkpoint blockade (anti-PD-1, anti-PD-L1 or anti-CTLA-4) was permitted; approximately 40% had it. Study findings and constraints: At doses 0.1 to 3.0 mg/kg, CD4+ and CD8+ clones expanded. Among patients with partial responses at 0.1-3.0 mg/kg, clonal expansion was among the lowest.

At baseline, cycle 4 day 1, and cycle 7 day 1, blood was sampled. This clone was counted a single time. Its antigen is unknown. The CDR3 runs to 14 residues. After removal of 3 bases from V and 9 bases from J, the junction contained 8 bases not matched to a gene. CDR1 and CDR2 (germline): GTSNPN, SVGIG (reference sequence). Sequencing was performed with immunoSEQ multiplex PCR; in TCRdb, only in-frame clones are kept and a portion is missing. This table holds roughly 65,000 clones, about 84% found once. The sequences come from CD4+ or CD8+ T cells sorted from blood, collected in a trial of the OX40 agonist ivuxolimab. V usage is TRBV30 and J usage is TRBJ1-2, with 12 nucleotides matching TRBD1. The sequence came from an adult with an advanced solid tumor such as melanoma, head and neck, liver or kidney cancer. The CDR3 DNA reads as TGTGCCTGGAGCTTCCCGGGACAGGGGGCAAGCTACACCTTC. Translated: CAWSFPGQGASYTF.